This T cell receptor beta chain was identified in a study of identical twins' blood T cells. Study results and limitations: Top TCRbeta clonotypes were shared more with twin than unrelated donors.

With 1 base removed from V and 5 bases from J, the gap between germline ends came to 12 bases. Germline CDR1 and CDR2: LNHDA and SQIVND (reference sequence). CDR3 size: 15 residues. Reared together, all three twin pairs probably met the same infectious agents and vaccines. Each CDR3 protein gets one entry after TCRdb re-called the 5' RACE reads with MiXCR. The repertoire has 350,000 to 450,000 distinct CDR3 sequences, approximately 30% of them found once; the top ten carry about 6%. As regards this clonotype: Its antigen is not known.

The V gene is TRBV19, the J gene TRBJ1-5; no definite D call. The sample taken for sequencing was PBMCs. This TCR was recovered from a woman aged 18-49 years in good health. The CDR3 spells CASSIGISSHQPQHF. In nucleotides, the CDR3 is TGTGCCAGTAGTATAGGGATATCCTCCCATCAGCCCCAGCATTTT. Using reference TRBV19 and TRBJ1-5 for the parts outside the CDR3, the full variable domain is DGGITQSPKYLFRKEGQNVTLSCEQNLNHDAMYWYRQDPGQGLRLIYYSQIVNDFQKGDIAEGYSVSREKKESFPLTVTSAQKNPTAFYLCASSIGISSHQPQHFGDGTRLSIL.